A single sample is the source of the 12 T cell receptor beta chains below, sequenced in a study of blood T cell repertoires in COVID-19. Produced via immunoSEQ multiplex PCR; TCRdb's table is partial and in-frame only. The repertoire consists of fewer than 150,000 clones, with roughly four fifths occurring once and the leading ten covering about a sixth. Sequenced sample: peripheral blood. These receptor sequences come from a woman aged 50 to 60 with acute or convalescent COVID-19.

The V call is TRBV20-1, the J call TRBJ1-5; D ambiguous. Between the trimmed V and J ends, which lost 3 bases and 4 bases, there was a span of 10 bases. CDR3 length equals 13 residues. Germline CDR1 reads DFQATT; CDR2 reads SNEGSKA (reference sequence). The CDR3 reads CSASSQTNQPQHF. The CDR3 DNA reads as TGCAGTGCTAGTAGCCAGACAAATCAGCCCCAGCATTTT.

Here the CDR3 reads CATSREAGQQPQHF. CDR3 in DNA: TGTGCCACCAGCAGAGAGGCCGGACAGCAGCCCCAGCATTTT. This chain uses TRBV15 with TRBJ1-5; TRBD1 is a possible D gene (6 bases). This CDR3 has 14 amino acids. Germline V gene data show CDR1 as LNHNV and CDR2 as YYDKDF (reference sequence). With 0 bases removed from V and 7 bases from J, the gap between germline ends came to 10 bases.

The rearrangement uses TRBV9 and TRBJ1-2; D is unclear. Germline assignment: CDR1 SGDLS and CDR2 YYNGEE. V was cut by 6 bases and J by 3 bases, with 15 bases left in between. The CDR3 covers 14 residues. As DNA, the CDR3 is TGTGCCAGCACCCCCGGCGGGGTGGACTATGGCTACACCTTC. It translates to CASTPGGVDYGYTF.

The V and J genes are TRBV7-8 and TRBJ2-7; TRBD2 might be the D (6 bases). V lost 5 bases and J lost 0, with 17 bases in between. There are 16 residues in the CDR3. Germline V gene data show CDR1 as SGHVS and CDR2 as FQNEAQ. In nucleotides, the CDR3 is TGTGCCAGCAGCACCGGGACTTCATTGAGCTCCTACGAGCAGTACTTC. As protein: CASSTGTSLSSYEQYF.

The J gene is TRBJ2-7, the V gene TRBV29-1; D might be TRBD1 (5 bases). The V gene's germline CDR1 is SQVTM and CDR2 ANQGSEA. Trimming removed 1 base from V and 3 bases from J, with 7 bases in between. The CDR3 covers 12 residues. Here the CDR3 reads CSVEGQGYEQYF. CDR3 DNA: TGCAGCGTTGAAGGGCAGGGCTACGAGCAGTACTTC.

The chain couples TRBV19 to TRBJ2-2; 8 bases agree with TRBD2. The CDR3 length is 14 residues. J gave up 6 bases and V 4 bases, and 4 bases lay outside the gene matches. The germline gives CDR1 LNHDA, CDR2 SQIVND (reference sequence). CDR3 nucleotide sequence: TGTGCCAGTAGTACGGGGGGGTTGTCCGGGGAGCTGTTTTTT. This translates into CASSTGGLSGELFF.

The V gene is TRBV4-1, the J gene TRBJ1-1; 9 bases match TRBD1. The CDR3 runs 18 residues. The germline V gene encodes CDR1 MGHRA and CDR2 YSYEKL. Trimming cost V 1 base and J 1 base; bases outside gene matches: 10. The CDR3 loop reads CASSQGTGTGNRNTEAFF. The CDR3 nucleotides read TGCGCCAGCAGCCAAGGGACCGGGACAGGGAATCGGAACACTGAAGCTTTCTTT.

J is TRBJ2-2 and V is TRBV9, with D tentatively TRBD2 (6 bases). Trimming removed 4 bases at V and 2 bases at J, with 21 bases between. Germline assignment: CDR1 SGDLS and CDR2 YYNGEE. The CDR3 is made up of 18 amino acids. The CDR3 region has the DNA TGTGCCAGCAGCACAACCCCGCTGGGCGGGGCCAACACCGGGGAGCTGTTTTTT. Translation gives CASSTTPLGGANTGELFF.

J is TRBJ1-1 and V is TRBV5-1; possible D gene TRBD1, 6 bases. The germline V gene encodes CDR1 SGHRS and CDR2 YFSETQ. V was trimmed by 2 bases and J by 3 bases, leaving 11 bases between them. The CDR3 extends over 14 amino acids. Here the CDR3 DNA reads TGCGCCAGCAGCTTAACCTCAGGGGACACTGAAGCTTTCTTT. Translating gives CASSLTSGDTEAFF.

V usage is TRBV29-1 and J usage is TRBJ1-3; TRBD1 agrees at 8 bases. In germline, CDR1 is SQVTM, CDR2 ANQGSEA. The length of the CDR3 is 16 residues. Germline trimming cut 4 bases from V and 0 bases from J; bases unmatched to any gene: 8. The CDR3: CSVAATGGSSGNTIYF. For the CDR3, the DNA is TGCAGCGTTGCGGCTACAGGGGGAAGCTCTGGAAACACCATATATTTT.

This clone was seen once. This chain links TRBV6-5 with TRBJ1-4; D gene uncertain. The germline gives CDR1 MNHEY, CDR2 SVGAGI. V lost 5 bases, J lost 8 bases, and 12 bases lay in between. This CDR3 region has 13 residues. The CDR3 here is CASSTPLNEKLFF. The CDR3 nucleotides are TGTGCCAGCAGTACTCCCTTGAACGAAAAACTGTTTTTT.

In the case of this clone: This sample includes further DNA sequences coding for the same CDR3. The CDR3 DNA follows: TGTGCCTGGGGGACAGGTAACTCTGGAAACACCATATATTTT. Protein product: CAWGTGNSGNTIYF. The rearrangement links TRBV30 to TRBJ1-3; 8 nucleotides match TRBD1. The CDR3 has 14 residues. V shed 5 bases and J 0 bases; nucleotides not matched to a gene: 3. Germline lookup yields CDR1 GTSNPN and CDR2 SVGIG (reference sequence).